These T cell receptor beta chains were read from a single sample in a study of cytomegalovirus exposure and HLA in healthy donors. Data came from immunoSEQ multiplex PCR; TCRdb stores just in-frame clones and leaves some out. This sample contains some 200,000 clones. The sequencing sample was made of PBMCs. These TCRs come from a woman aged 18-29 years in good health and CMV-seropositive. CDR3s leave out the opening cysteine and the closing phenylalanine or tryptophan. Each record gives: D gene, V gene, CDR3 length, CDR3 protein. A D gene is named only where the DNA matches it firmly.

d_gene: TRBD1; v_gene: TRBV7-9; len: 13; CDR3aa: ASSSGTGTPETQY
d_gene: TRBD1; v_gene: TRBV11-3; len: 13; CDR3aa: ASSRVGQGASEAF
d_gene: TRBD2; v_gene: TRBV10-3; len: 13; CDR3aa: AISESRAGADTQY
d_gene: .; v_gene: TRBV5-5; len: 13; CDR3aa: ASSQDRYRGHEQY
d_gene: .; v_gene: TRBV27; len: 11; CDR3aa: ASSFGLTYEQY
d_gene: .; v_gene: TRBV5-1; len: 10; CDR3aa: ASSPSVGEQY
d_gene: TRBD1; v_gene: TRBV27; len: 13; CDR3aa: ASSPGQGYNYGYT
d_gene: TRBD1; v_gene: TRBV30; len: 10; CDR3aa: AWSLQGTEAF
d_gene: .; v_gene: TRBV29-1; len: 11; CDR3aa: SVSQAQGEKLF
d_gene: .; v_gene: TRBV15; len: 13; CDR3aa: ATSKDPGVAEKLF